This record concerns one TCR beta chain sequence. Antigen unknown. Method: immunoSEQ multiplex PCR; TCRdb's copy keeps in-frame clones and lacks some. The sample contains some 1 million clones, approximately 76% of which appear only once. The CDR3 runs 16 residues. Germline trimming cut 3 bases from V and 0 bases from J; bases unmatched to any gene: 6. CDR1 SGHTA and CDR2 FQGNSA come from the germline V gene. The sample is drawn from a study of shared clonotypes between healthy human individuals. Study-level points and caveats: Among several donors, roughly 5.4% of naive CD4 clonotypes were found in common.

The specimen sequenced was memory CD4+ T cells sorted from blood. Subset defined: CD45RA-negative fraction. This chain uses TRBV7-2 with TRBJ1-1, with 8 bases fitting TRBD1. The clonotype comes from a man younger than 35 in good health. The CDR3 bases are TGTGCCAGCAGCTTTCTGGCAGGGGGCATGAACACTGAAGCTTTCTTT. This codes for CASSFLAGGMNTEAFF.